These T cell receptor beta chains were read from a single sample in a study of blood T cell repertoires in COVID-19. Assay: immunoSEQ multiplex PCR; the TCRdb copy retains only in-frame clones and omits some. Here the sample spans fewer than 350,000 clones, 81% being singletons. Material: peripheral blood. These receptors all stem from a woman aged 55-69 years with active or convalescent COVID-19. Both conserved end residues are part of each CDR3. Fields, in order: J gene, clone size, V gene, D gene, CDR3 DNA, CDR3 protein. D genes are given only for firm matches. Clone size is stated in some rows and not others, as once, few, many or a class when expanded.

TRBJ2-1	NA	TRBV19	NA	TGTGCCAGTAGTATAGAGTTTTCTCCACTCTCGTTCCCGAGCTCCTACAATGAGCAGTTCTTC	CASSIEFSPLSFPSSYNEQFF
TRBJ1-2	NA	TRBV5-6	TRBD1	TGTGCCAGCAGCTGGGGGGGACAGGGAGCTTATGGCTACACCTTC	CASSWGGQGAYGYTF
TRBJ1-6	few	TRBV6-5	NA	TGTGCCAGCAGTTACTCGCGACAGGCTAATTCACCCCTCCACTTT	CASSYSRQANSPLHF
TRBJ2-3	NA	TRBV5-4	TRBD2	TGTGCCAGCAGCTTAATTAGCGGGGGCACCCGAGATACGCAGTATTTT	CASSLISGGTRDTQYF
TRBJ1-6	once	TRBV2	NA	TGTGCCAGCAGGGAGGGGCGGATTAATTCACCCCTCCACTTT	CASREGRINSPLHF
TRBJ2-5	once	TRBV3-1/TRBV3-2	NA	TGTGCCAGCAGCCAAGGGGATAGCGGAGGGTCGAGGGAGACCCAGTACTTC	CASSQGDSGGSRETQYF
TRBJ1-6	NA	TRBV27	NA	TGTGCCGCCAAGGACAGAGGTAGATCACCCCTCCACTTT	CAAKDRGRSPLHF
TRBJ2-2	NA	TRBV3-1/TRBV3-2	NA	TGTGCCAGCAGCCAAGTCCCCCCCCAGAAGCTGTTTTTT	CASSQVPPQKLFF
TRBJ2-7	NA	TRBV19	NA	TGTGCCAGTAGTAGAAGGGGCTCCTACGAGCAGTACTTC	CASSRRGSYEQYF
TRBJ1-6	NA	TRBV19	NA	TGTGCCAGTAGTAGGGAGTACAATTCACCCCTCCACTTT	CASSREYNSPLHF
TRBJ2-1	once	TRBV19	TRBD2	TGTGCCAGTAGTATAGTGGGGACTAGCTACAATGAGCAGTTCTTC	CASSIVGTSYNEQFF
TRBJ1-2	few	TRBV5-1	NA	TGCGCCAGCAGCTTGTCTCCAGGATCGAGCTATGGCTACACCTTC	CASSLSPGSSYGYTF
TRBJ1-4	NA	TRBV9	TRBD1	TGTGCCAGCAGCGTAGCCCCGACAGGGCGGGAAAAACTGTTTTTT	CASSVAPTGREKLFF
TRBJ2-3	NA	TRBV7-3	NA	TGTGCCAGCAGTCCGTCGGCAGGGATGCAGTATTTT	CASSPSAGMQYF
TRBJ1-1	NA	TRBV5-1	NA	TGCGCCAGCAGCTTGGTCCCAGGGCTGAACACTGAAGCTTTCTTT	CASSLVPGLNTEAFF
TRBJ1-6	NA	TRBV27	NA	TGTGCCAGCAGTTTACGGAGAGGGTCACCCCTCCACTTT	CASSLRRGSPLHF
TRBJ2-7	NA	TRBV27	NA	TGTGCCAGCAGTTTTGCCCCCGGGGAGCAGTACTTC	CASSFAPGEQYF
TRBJ2-5	NA	TRBV15	NA	TGTGCCACCAACAGCCAGGGCTTCCAAGAGACCCAGTACTTC	CATNSQGFQETQYF
TRBJ2-7	NA	TRBV27	TRBD1	TGTGCCAGCAGTTTATCGAAGGGACAGGGAGCCTACGAGCAGTACTTC	CASSLSKGQGAYEQYF
TRBJ1-1	medium-sized	TRBV25-1	NA	TGTGCCTCCAGGAGGGGTGGCGGCACTGAAGCTTTCTTT	CASRRGGGTEAFF
TRBJ2-5	NA	TRBV7-2	TRBD2	TGTGCCGGCGGTACTAGCGGGGTGGAGAAGACCCAGTACTTC	CAGGTSGVEKTQYF
TRBJ2-3	once	TRBV7-2	TRBD2	TGTGCCAGCAGCTTAGTGGCCAGCGGGGGAGGAGATACGCAGTATTTT	CASSLVASGGGDTQYF
TRBJ1-2	NA	TRBV6-6	NA	TGTGCCAGCACTCCCGGGACATCCGCTTCCTATGGCTACACCTTC	CASTPGTSASYGYTF
TRBJ2-3	few	TRBV3-1/TRBV3-2	TRBD2	TGTGCCAGCAGCCAAGATACGGGGGTCCGTAGCGGGGAGACGCAGTATTTT	CASSQDTGVRSGETQYF
TRBJ2-2	NA	TRBV2	NA	TGTGCCAGCAGGAGGGTGGCTACCGGGGAGCTGTTTTTT	CASRRVATGELFF
TRBJ2-2	NA	TRBV28	NA	TGTGCCAGCAGTTTAGGTCAGGGCGCCGGGGAGCTGTTTTTT	CASSLGQGAGELFF
TRBJ1-1	NA	TRBV11-2	TRBD1	TGTGCCAGCAGCTACCGACAGGGATCCACTGAAGCTTTCTTT	CASSYRQGSTEAFF
TRBJ2-7	NA	TRBV9	NA	TGTGCCAGCAGCGTAGAGCGAGGGATAGGCGCCGAGCAGTACTTC	CASSVERGIGAEQYF
TRBJ2-2	NA	TRBV10-3	NA	TGTGCCATCAGTGAGTCCACAGGGCCCGGGGAGCTGTTTTTT	CAISESTGPGELFF
TRBJ1-2	NA	TRBV19	TRBD1	TGTGCCAGTAGTGCGCGACAGGGAACCTATGGCTACACCTTC	CASSARQGTYGYTF
TRBJ1-6	NA	TRBV7-2	NA	TGTGCCAGCAGCTTAGCGGGGGCTTCACCCCTCCACTTT	CASSLAGASPLHF